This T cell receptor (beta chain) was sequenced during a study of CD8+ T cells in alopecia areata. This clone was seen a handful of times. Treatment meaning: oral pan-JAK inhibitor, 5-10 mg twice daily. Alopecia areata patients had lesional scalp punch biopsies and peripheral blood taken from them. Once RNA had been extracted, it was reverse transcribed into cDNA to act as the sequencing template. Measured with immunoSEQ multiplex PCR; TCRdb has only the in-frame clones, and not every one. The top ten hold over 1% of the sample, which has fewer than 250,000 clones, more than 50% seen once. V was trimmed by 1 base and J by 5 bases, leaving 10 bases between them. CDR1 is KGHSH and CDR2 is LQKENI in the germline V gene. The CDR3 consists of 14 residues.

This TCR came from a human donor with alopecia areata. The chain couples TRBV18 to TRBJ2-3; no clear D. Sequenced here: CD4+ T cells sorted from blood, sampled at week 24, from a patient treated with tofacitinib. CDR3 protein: CASSPRSSGDTQYF. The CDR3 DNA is TGTGCCAGCTCACCACGTTCCTCCGGAGATACGCAGTATTTT.